The entry that follows covers one TCR beta chain sequence. Its antigen remains unknown. This table comes from immunoSEQ multiplex PCR, and its TCRdb copy is limited to in-frame clones, with some not included. The table includes just under 90,000 clones, about nine tenths detected once. The sample comes from a study of T cell responses to AZD1222 COVID-19 vaccine. Study-level results: Just 5 to 7 AZD1222 recipients were seropositive at baseline. After the peak T cell response, and only then, were repertoires sampled. The span of vaccine-associated CD4 TCRs extended across spike, with dominance at 160-218 and 743-854.

The sequence was obtained from an adult who received the AZD1222 COVID-19 vaccine. Source: peripheral blood, taken 28 days after the second AZD1222 dose.

The DNA of the CDR3 is TGTGCCAGCAGTTACGGGGTCTACGAGCAGTACTTC. It is translated as CASSYGVYEQYF. The chain carries TRBV6-2 or TRBV6-3 and TRBJ2-7; D is undetermined. Germline CDR1 and CDR2: MNHEY and SVGEGT. This CDR3 comprises 12 residues. V shed 2 bases and J shed 3 bases, with 5 bases lying between them.